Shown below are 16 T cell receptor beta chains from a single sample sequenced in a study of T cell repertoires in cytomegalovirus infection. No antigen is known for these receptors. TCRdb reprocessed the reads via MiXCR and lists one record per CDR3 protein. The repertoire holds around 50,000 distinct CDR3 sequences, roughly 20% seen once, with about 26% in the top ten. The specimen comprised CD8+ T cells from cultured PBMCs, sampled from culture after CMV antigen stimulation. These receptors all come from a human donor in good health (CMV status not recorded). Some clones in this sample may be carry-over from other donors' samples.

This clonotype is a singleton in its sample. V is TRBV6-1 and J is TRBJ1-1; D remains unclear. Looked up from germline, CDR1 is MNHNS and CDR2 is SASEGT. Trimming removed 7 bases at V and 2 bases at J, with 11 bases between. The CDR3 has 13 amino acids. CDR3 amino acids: CASTGQPNTEAFF. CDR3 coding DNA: TGTGCCAGCACTGGGCAGCCTAACACTGAAGCTTTCTTT.

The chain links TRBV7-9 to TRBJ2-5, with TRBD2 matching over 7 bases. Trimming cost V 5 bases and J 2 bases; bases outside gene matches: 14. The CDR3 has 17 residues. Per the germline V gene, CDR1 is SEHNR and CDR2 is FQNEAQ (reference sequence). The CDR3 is CASSTSLGLAEQETQYF. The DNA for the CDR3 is TGTGCCAGCAGCACTTCTCTCGGGCTAGCGGAACAAGAGACCCAGTACTTC.

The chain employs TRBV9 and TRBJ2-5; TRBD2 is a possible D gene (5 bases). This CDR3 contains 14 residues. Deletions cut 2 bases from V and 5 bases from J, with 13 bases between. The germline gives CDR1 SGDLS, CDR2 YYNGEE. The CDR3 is CASSVEGLGETQYF. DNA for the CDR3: TGTGCCAGCAGCGTGGAAGGACTCGGGGAGACCCAGTACTTC.

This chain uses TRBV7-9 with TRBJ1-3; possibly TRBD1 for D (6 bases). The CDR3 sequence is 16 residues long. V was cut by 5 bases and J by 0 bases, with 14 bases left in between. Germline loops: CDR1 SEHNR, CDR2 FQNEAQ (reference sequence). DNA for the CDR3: TGTGCCAGCAGCGCCGGACAGCTGAGCTCTGGAAACACCATATATTTT. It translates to CASSAGQLSSGNTIYF.

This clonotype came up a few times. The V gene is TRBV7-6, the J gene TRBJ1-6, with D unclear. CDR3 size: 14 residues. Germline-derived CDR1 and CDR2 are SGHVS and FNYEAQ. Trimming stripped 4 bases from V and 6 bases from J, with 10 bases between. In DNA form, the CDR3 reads TGTGCCAGCAGCTCAGAGGGCGGTAATTCACCCCTCCACTTT. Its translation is CASSSEGGNSPLHF.

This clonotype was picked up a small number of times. The CDR3 nucleotides read TGTGCCAGCAGTGGGGGAGGTGGCTACGAGCAGTACTTC. Amino acid sequence: CASSGGGGYEQYF. This rearrangement joins TRBV6-1 to TRBJ2-7; perhaps TRBD2 as D (6 bases). The CDR3 has 13 amino acids. With 4 bases removed from V and 3 bases from J, the gap between germline ends came to 10 bases. In germline, CDR1 is MNHNS, CDR2 SASEGT.

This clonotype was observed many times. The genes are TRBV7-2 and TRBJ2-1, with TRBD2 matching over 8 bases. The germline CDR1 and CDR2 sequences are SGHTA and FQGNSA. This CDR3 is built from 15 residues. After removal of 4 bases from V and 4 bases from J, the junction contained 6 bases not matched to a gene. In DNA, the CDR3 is TGTGCCAGCAGCTCCAGCGGGAGTGGGTACAATGAGCAGTTCTTC. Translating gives CASSSSGSGYNEQFF.

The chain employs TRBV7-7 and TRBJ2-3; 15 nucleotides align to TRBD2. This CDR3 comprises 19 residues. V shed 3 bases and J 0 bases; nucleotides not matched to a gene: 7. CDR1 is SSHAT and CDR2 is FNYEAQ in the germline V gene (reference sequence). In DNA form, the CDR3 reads TGTGCCAGCAGCTTGGGACTAGCGGGAGGAGCAGCTAGCACAGATACGCAGTATTTT. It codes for CASSLGLAGGAASTDTQYF.

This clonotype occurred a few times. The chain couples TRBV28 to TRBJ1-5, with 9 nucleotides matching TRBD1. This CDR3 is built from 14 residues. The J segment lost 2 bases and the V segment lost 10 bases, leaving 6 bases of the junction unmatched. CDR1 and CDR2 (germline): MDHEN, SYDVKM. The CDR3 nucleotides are TGTGCCATCCACAGGGGGCCGGGCAATCAGCCCCAGCATTTT. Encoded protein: CAIHRGPGNQPQHF.

The CDR3 nucleotides are TGTGCCAGCAGCCCCGGGACTGTACAAGAGACCCAGTACTTC. Its translation is CASSPGTVQETQYF. This chain links TRBV11-1 with TRBJ2-5; TRBD2 is a possible D gene (6 bases). This CDR3 spans 14 amino acids. Trimming removed 5 bases at V and 2 bases at J, with 12 bases between. The germline CDR1 and CDR2 sequences are SGHAT and FQDESV (reference sequence).

The CDR3 region has the DNA TGTGCCAGCAGCTTAGGGGGTAATTACAATGAGCAGTTCTTC. Translation: CASSLGGNYNEQFF. The V call is TRBV7-9, the J call TRBJ2-1; D is uncertain. Trimming cost V 1 base and J 4 bases, with 8 bases left between them. CDR1 is SEHNR and CDR2 is FQNEAQ in the germline V gene (reference sequence). The CDR3 covers 14 residues.

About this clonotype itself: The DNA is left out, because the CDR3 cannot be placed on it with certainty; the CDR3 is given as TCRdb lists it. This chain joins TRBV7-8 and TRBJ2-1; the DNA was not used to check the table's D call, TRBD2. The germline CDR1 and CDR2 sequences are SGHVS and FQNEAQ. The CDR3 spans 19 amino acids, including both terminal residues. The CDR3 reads CASSFWPRPAGSRSNEQFF.

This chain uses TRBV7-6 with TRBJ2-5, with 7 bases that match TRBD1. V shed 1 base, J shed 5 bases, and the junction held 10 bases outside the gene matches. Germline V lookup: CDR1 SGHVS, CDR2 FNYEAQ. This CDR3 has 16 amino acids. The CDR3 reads CASSLETGYRPETQYF. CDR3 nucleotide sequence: TGTGCCAGCAGCTTAGAGACAGGGTACCGTCCGGAGACCCAGTACTTC. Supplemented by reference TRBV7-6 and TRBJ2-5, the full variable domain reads GAGVSQSPRYKVTKRGQDVALRCDPISGHVSLYWYRQALGQGPEFLTYFNYEAQQDKSGLPNDRFSAERPEGSISTLTIQRTEQRDSAMYRCASSLETGYRPETQYFGPGTRLLVL.

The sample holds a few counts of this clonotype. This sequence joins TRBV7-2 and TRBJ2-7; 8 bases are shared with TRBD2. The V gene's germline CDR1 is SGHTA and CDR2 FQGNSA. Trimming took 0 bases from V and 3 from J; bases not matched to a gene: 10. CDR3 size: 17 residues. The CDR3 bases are TGTGCCAGCAGCTTAGCTGCGGGGGGAGCCCCCAGCTACGAGCAGTACTTC. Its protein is CASSLAAGGAPSYEQYF.

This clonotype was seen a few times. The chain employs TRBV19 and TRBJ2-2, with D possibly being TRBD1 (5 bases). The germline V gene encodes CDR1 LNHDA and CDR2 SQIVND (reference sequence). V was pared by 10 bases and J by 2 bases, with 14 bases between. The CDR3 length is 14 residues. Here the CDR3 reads CATETVFNTGELFF. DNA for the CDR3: TGTGCCACCGAGACAGTATTCAACACCGGGGAGCTGTTTTTT.

The CDR3 reads CASSLPQPGQGNTEAFF. Here the CDR3 DNA reads TGTGCCAGCAGCTTACCTCAGCCGGGACAGGGTAACACTGAAGCTTTCTTT. The chain employs TRBV11-1 and TRBJ1-1, with TRBD1 identical over 9 bases. The V and J ends lost 2 bases and 2 bases, in that order; junction bases with no gene match: 9. The CDR3 length is 17 residues. Germline V gene lookup returns CDR1 SGHAT and CDR2 FQDESV (reference sequence). Full variable domain (remainder filled in from reference TRBV11-1 and TRBJ1-1): EAEVAQSPRYKITEKSQAVAFWCDPISGHATLYWYRQILGQGPELLVQFQDESVVDDSQLPKDRFSAERLKGVDSTLKIQPAELGDSAMYLCASSLPQPGQGNTEAFFGQGTRLTVV.